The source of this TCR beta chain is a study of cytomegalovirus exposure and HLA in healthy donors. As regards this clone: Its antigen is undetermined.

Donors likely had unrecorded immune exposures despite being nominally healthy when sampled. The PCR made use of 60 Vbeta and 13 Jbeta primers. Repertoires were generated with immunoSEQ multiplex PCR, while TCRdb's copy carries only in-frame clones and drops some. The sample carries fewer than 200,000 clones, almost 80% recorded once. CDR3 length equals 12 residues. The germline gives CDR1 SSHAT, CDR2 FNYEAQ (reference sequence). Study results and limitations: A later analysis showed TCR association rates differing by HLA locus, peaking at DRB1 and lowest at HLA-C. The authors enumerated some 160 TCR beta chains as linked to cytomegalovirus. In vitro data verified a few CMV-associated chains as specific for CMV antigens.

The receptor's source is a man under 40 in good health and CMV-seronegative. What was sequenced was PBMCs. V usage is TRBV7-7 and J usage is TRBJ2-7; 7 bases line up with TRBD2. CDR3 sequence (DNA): TGTGCACCCCGGGACTACTTTACGAAACAGTACTTC. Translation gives CAPRDYFTKQYF.